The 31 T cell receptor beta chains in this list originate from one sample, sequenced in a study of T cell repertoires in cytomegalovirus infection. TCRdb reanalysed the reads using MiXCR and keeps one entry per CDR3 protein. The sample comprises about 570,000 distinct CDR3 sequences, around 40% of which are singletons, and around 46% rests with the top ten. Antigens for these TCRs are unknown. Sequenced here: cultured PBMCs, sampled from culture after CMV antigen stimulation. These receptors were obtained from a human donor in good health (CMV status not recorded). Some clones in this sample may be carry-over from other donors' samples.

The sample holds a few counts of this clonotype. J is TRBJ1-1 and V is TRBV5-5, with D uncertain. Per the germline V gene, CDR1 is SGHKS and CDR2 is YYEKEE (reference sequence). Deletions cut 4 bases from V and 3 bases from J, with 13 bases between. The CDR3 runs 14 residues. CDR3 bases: TGTGCCAGCAGCACCGGGCCGGACGACACTGAAGCTTTCTTT. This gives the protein CASSTGPDDTEAFF.

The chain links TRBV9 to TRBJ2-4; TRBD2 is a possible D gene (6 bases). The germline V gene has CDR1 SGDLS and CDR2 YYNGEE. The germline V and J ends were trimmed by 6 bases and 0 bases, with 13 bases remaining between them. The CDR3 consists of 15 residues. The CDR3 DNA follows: TGTGCCAGCATCTTACGGGGGAGAGCCAAAAACATTCAGTACTTC. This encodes CASILRGRAKNIQYF.

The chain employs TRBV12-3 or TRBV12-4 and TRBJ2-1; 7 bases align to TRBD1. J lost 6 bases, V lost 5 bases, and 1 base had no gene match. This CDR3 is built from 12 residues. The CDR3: CASSRDSNEQFF. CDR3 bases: TGTGCCAGCAGTCGGGACAGCAATGAGCAGTTCTTC.

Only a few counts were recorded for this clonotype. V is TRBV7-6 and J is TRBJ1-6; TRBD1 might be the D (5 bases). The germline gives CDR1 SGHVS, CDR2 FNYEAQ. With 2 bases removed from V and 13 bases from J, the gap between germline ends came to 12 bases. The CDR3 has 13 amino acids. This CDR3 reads CASSLKAGTPLHF. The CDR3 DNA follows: TGTGCCAGCAGCTTAAAGGCCGGGACTCCCCTCCACTTT.

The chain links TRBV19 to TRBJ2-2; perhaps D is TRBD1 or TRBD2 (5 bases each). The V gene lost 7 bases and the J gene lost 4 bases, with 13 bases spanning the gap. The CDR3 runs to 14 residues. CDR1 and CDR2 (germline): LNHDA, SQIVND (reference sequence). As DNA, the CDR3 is TGTGCCAGTATGCCGGGGCGGATCACCGGGGAGCTGTTTTTT. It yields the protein CASMPGRITGELFF.

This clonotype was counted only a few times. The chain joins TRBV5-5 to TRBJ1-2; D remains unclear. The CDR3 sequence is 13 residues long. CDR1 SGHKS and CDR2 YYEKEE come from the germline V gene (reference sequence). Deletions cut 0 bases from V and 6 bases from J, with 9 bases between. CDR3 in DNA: TGTGCCAGCAGCTTGGTTCGTCAGGATGGCTACACCTTC. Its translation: CASSLVRQDGYTF.

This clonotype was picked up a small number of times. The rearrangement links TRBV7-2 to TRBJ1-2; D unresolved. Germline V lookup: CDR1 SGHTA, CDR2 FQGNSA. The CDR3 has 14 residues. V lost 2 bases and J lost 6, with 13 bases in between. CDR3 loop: CASSLSRGSHGYTF. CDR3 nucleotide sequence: TGTGCCAGCAGCTTATCCCGGGGATCCCATGGCTACACCTTC.

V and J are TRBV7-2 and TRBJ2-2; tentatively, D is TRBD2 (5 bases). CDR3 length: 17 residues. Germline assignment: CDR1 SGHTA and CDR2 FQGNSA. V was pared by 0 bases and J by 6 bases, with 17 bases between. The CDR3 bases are TGTGCCAGCAGCTTAGCAAGGTTTAGGACTTACTCCGGGGAGCTGTTTTTT. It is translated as CASSLARFRTYSGELFF.

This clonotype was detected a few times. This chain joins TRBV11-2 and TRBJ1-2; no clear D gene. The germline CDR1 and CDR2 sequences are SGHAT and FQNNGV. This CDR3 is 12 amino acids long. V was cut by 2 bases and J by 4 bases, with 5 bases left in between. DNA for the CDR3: TGTGCCAGCAGCTTAAGCAGCTATGGCTACACCTTC. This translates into CASSLSSYGYTF. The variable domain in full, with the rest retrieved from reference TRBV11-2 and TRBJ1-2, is EAGVAQSPRYKIIEKRQSVAFWCNPISGHATLYWYQQILGQGPKLLIQFQNNGVVDDSQLPKDRFSAERLKGVDSTLKIQPAKLEDSAVYLCASSLSSYGYTFGSGTRLTVV.

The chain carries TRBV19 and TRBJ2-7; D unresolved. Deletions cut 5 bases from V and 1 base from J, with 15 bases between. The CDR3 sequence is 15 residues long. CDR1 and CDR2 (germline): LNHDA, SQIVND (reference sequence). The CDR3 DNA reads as TGTGCCAGTAGTCCCCTCGGGCTGCTATCCTACGAGCAGTACTTC. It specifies CASSPLGLLSYEQYF. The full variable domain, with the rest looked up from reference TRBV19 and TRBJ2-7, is DGGITQSPKYLFRKEGQNVTLSCEQNLNHDAMYWYRQDPGQGLRLIYYSQIVNDFQKGDIAEGYSVSREKKESFPLTVTSAQKNPTAFYLCASSPLGLLSYEQYFGPGTRLTVT.

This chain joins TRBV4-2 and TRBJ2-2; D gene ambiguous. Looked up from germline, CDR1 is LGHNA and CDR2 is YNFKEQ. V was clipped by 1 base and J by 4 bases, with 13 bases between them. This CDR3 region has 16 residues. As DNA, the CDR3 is TGTGCCAGCAGCCAAGCTGTGTGGGGTCTCACCGGGGAGCTGTTTTTT. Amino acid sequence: CASSQAVWGLTGELFF.

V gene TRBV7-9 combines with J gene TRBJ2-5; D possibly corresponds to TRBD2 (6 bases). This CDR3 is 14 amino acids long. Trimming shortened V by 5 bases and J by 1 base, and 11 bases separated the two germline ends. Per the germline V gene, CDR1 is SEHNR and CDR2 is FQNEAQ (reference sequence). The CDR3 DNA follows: TGTGCCAGCAGCACGGGACTCCTCCAAGAGACCCAGTACTTC. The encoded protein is CASSTGLLQETQYF.

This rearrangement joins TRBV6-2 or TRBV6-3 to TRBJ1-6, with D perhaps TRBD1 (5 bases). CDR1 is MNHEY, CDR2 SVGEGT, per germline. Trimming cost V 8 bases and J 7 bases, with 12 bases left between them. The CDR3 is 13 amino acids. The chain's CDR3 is CASAEGSNSPLHF. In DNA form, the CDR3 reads TGTGCCAGCGCGGAGGGGAGCAATTCACCCCTCCACTTT.

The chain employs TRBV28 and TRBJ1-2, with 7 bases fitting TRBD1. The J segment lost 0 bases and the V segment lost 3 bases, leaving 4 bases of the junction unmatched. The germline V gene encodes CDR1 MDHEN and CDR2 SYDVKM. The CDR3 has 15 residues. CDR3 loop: CASSFRDRPNYGYTF. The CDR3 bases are TGTGCCAGCAGTTTCCGGGACAGACCTAACTATGGCTACACCTTC.

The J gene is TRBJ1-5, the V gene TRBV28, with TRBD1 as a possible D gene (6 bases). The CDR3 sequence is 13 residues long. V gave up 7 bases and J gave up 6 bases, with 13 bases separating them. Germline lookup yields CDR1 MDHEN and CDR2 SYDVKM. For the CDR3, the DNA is TGTGCCAGCACCAACAGGGTTCGTCAGCCCCAGCATTTT. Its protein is CASTNRVRQPQHF.

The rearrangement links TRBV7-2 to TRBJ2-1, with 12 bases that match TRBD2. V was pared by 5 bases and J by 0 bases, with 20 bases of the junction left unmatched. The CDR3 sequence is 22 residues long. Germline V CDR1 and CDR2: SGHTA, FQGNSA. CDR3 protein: CASSPSRGSSGGAGGSYNEQFF. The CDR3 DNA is TGTGCCAGCAGCCCGAGCAGGGGTTCTAGCGGGGGGGCCGGGGGCTCCTACAATGAGCAGTTCTTC. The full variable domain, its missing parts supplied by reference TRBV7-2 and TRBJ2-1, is GAGVSQSPSNKVTEKGKDVELRCDPISGHTALYWYRQSLGQGLEFLIYFQGNSAPDKSGLPSDRFSAERTGGSVSTLTIQRTQQEDSAVYLCASSPSRGSSGGAGGSYNEQFFGPGTRLTVL.

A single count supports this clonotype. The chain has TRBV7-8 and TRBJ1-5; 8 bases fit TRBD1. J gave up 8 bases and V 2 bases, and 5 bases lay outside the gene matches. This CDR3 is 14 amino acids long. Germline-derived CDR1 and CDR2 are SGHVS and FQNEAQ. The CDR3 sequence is CASSLFQGAEPQHF. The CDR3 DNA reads TGTGCCAGCAGCTTATTTCAGGGGGCAGAGCCCCAGCATTTT.

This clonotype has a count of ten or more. Here the CDR3 reads CASSPSGRVETQYF. The CDR3 region has the DNA TGTGCCAGCAGCCCTAGCGGGAGGGTGGAGACCCAGTACTTC. The chain recombines TRBV7-2 with TRBJ2-5; 12 bases map to TRBD2. The CDR3 has 14 amino acids. Germline CDR1 is SGHTA and CDR2 is FQGNSA. J was trimmed by 5 bases and V by 5 bases; bases with no gene match: 3.

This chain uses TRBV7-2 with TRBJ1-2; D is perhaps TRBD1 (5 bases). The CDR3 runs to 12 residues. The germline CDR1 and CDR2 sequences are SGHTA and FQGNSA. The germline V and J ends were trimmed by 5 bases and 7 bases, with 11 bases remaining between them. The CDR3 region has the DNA TGTGCCAGCAGCCCCCAGGGATCTGGCTACACCTTC. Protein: CASSPQGSGYTF. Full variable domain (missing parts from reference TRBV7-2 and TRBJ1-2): GAGVSQSPSNKVTEKGKDVELRCDPISGHTALYWYRQSLGQGLEFLIYFQGNSAPDKSGLPSDRFSAERTGGSVSTLTIQRTQQEDSAVYLCASSPQGSGYTFGSGTRLTVV.

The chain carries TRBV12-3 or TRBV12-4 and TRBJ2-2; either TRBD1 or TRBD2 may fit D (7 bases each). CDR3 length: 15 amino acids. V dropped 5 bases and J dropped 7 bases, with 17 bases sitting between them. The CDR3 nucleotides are TGTGCCAGCAGTCCACGGACAGGCGGGGGCGGGGAGCTGTTTTTT. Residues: CASSPRTGGGGELFF.

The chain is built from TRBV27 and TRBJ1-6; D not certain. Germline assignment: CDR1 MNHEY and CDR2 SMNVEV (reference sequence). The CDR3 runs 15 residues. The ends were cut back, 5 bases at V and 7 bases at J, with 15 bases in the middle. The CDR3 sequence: CASSLLGSLNSPLHF. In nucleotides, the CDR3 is TGTGCCAGCAGTCTTCTCGGGAGCTTGAATTCACCCCTCCACTTT.

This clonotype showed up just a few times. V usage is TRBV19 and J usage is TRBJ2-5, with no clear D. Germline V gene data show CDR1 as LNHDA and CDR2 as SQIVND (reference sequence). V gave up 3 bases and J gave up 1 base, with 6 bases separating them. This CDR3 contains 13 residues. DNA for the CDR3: TGTGCCAGTAGTATTGACATCCAAGAGACCCAGTACTTC. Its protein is CASSIDIQETQYF.

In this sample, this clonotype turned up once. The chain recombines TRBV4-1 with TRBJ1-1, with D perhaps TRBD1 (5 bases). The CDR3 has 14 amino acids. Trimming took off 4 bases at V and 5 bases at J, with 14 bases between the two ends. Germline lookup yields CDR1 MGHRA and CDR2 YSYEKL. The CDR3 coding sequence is TGCGCCAGCAGCCCCTCTATTGGGGGGACTGAAGCTTTCTTT. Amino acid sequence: CASSPSIGGTEAFF.

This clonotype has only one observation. CDR3 nucleotides: TGCGCCAGCAGCCACGGGACAGCGGGGATCAATGAGCAGTTCTTC. It translates to CASSHGTAGINEQFF. The genes are TRBV5-1 and TRBJ2-1; either TRBD1 or TRBD2 may fit D (7 bases each). The V gene lost 4 bases and the J gene lost 6 bases, with 17 bases spanning the gap. The CDR3 loop spans 15 amino acids. The germline CDR1 and CDR2 sequences are SGHRS and YFSETQ.

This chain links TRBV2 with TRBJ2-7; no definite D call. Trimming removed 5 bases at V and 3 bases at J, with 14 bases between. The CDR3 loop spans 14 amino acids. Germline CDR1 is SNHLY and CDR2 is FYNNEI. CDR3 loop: CASSSGPQIYEQYF. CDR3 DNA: TGTGCCAGCAGTTCCGGGCCGCAGATCTACGAGCAGTACTTC.

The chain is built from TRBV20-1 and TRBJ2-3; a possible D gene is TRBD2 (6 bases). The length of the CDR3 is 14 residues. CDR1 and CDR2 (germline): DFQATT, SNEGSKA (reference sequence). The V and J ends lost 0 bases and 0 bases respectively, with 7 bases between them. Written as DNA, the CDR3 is TGCAGTGCTAGAGAGGCGGGGAGCACAGATACGCAGTATTTT. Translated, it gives CSAREAGSTDTQYF.

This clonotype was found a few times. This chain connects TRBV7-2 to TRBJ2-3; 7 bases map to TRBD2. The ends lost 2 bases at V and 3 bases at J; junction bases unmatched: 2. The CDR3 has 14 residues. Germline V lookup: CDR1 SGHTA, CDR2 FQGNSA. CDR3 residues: CASSLRDYTDTQYF. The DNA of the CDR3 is TGTGCCAGCAGCTTAAGGGACTATACAGATACGCAGTATTTT.

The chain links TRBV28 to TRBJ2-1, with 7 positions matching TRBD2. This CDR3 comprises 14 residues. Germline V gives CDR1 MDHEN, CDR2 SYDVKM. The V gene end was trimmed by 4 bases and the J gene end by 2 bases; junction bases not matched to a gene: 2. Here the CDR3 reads CASSWGGPYNEQFF. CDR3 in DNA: TGTGCCAGCAGTTGGGGGGGACCCTACAATGAGCAGTTCTTC.

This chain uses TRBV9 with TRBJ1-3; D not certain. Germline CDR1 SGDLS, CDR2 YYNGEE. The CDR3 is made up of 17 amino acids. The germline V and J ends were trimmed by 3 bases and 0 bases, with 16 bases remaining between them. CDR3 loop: CASSASPGGSSGNTIYF. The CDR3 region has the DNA TGTGCCAGCAGCGCCTCCCCGGGAGGGAGCTCTGGAAACACCATATATTTT. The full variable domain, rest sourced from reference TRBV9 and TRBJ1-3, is DSGVTQTPKHLITATGQRVTLRCSPRSGDLSVYWYQQSLDQGLQFLIQYYNGEERAKGNILERFSAQQFPDLHSELNLSSLELGDSALYFCASSASPGGSSGNTIYFGEGSWLTVV.

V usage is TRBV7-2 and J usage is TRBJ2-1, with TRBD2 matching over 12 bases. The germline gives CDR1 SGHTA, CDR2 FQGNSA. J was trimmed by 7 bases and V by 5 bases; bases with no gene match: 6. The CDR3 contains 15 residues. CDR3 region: CASSPRTSGRNEQFF. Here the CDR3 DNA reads TGTGCCAGCAGCCCGAGAACTAGCGGGAGGAATGAGCAGTTCTTC.

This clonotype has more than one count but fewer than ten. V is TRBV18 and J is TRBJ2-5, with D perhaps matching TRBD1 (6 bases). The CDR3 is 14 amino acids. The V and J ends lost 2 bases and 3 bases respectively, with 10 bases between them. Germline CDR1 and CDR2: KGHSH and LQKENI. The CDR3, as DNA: TGTGCCAGCTCACCAGGAACAGGGAAAGAGACCCAGTACTTC. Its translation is CASSPGTGKETQYF.